This TCR beta chain was profiled in a study of blood T cell repertoires in COVID-19. Study overall: Italy, Spain and the United States were the sources of the convalescent and acute COVID-19 samples. T cells, B-cell-depleted T cells, or PBMCs supplied cDNA or gDNA.

V lost 0 bases, J lost 7 bases, and 13 bases lay in between. CDR1 and CDR2 (germline): SGDLS, YYNGEE. CDR3 size: 15 residues. Method: immunoSEQ multiplex PCR; TCRdb's copy keeps in-frame clones and lacks some. The sample consists of hundreds of thousands of clones, around 90% of them appearing once. Participants spanned ages about 18 to 90 years and resided in 20 to 30 US areas. This clonotype was sampled from a man aged 60 to 69 who had recovered from COVID-19. The sequenced sample was PBMCs or T cells enriched from blood (not recorded which). The V and J genes are TRBV9 and TRBJ2-2; D is undetermined. In nucleotides, the CDR3 is TGTGCCAGCAGCGTAGATCCACCTCCGGGCGGGGAGCTGTTTTTT. As protein: CASSVDPPPGGELFF. Together with reference TRBV9 and TRBJ2-2, the CDR3 gives the full variable domain: DSGVTQTPKHLITATGQRVTLRCSPRSGDLSVYWYQQSLDQGLQFLIQYYNGEERAKGNILERFSAQQFPDLHSELNLSSLELGDSALYFCASSVDPPPGGELFFGEGSRLTVL.